These T cell receptor beta chains were read from a single sample in a study of control samples from healthy donors and cancer patients. The table came from immunoSEQ multiplex PCR; TCRdb's copy has only in-frame clones and leaves some out. The sample lists some 130,000 clones; around 88% were seen once. Material for sequencing was blood. The receptor set was obtained from a man aged 35 to 55 in good health. Each CDR3 is given with its conserved first and last residue. A D gene is named only where the DNA matches it firmly. The size field is filled for only some rows; it gives once, few, many or a size class.

J,V,size,length,D,CDR3,DNA
TRBJ2-1,TRBV10-3,few,16,TRBD2,CAISGSSGESYNEQFF,TGTGCCATCAGTGGGAGTAGCGGGGAGTCCTACAATGAGCAGTTCTTC
TRBJ1-2,TRBV14,-,14,-,CASSQSRANYGYTF,TGTGCCAGCAGCCAATCGCGGGCTAACTATGGCTACACCTTC
TRBJ2-7,TRBV7-2,-,15,TRBD1,CASSVGQGASYEQYF,TGTGCCAGCAGTGTTGGACAGGGGGCGTCCTACGAGCAGTACTTC
TRBJ2-1,TRBV7-8,-,13,-,CASSLGREYEQFF,TGTGCCAGCAGCTTAGGGAGGGAATATGAGCAGTTCTTC
TRBJ1-1,TRBV18,-,13,-,CASSPQSLIEAFF,TGTGCCAGCTCACCGCAGAGCCTTATTGAAGCTTTCTTT
TRBJ2-3,TRBV4-1,-,21,TRBD1,CASSRFNPGTGGQDRTDTQYF,TGCGCCAGCAGCCGATTTAACCCCGGGACAGGGGGCCAGGACCGCACAGATACGCAGTATTTT
TRBJ1-2,TRBV27,-,12,TRBD1,CASSSTGHGYTF,TGTGCCAGCAGTTCGACAGGGCATGGCTACACCTTC
TRBJ1-1,TRBV10-1,-,15,-,CASILTGLQNTEAFF,TGCGCCAGCATTCTGACAGGATTGCAGAACACTGAAGCTTTCTTT
TRBJ2-7,TRBV11-1,-,15,TRBD1,CASSSPGQSTYEQYF,TGTGCCAGCAGCAGTCCGGGACAGTCTACCTACGAGCAGTACTTC
TRBJ1-2,TRBV21-1,once,14,-,CASSHDRGDYGYTF,TGTGCCAGCAGCCACGACAGGGGGGACTATGGCTACACCTTC
TRBJ2-7,TRBV4-1,-,13,-,CASSPQGPYEQYF,TGCGCCAGCAGCCCGCAGGGGCCCTACGAGCAGTACTTC